This is a list of T cell receptor beta chains from one sample in a study of T cell changes during pregnancy in multiple sclerosis. The assay was immunoSEQ multiplex PCR, and TCRdb's table has in-frame clones only and misses some. There are tens of thousands of clones in the sample; around 90% occur only once, and 3.5% lies in the top ten. Here the sequenced sample was PBMCs, taken in the first trimester of pregnancy. The receptors stem from a female donor in good health, serving as a control in a pregnancy study. Some clones in this sample may be carry-over from other donors' samples. Each CDR3 is given with its conserved first and last residue. Fields, in order: CDR3 DNA, CDR3 protein, J gene, D gene, clone size, V gene, CDR3 length. A D gene is named only where the DNA matches it firmly. The size of a clone is reported for some rows only, either as once, few or many, or as a class for expanded clones.

CDR3nt: TGTGCCAGCAATCGGCTAGCGGACCTTACCTACGAGCAGTACTTC
CDR3aa: CASNRLADLTYEQYF
j_gene: TRBJ2-7
d_gene: TRBD2
abundance: .
v_gene: TRBV6-1
len: 15

CDR3nt: TGCGCCAGCAGCCAAGATTGGGAGGATAGCAATCAGCCCCAGCATTTT
CDR3aa: CASSQDWEDSNQPQHF
j_gene: TRBJ1-5
d_gene: .
abundance: .
v_gene: TRBV4-3
len: 16

CDR3nt: TGCGCCAGCTGGGAGGGCCGTCTGGATACGCAGTATTTT
CDR3aa: CASWEGRLDTQYF
j_gene: TRBJ2-3
d_gene: TRBD2
abundance: .
v_gene: TRBV5-1
len: 13

CDR3nt: TGTGCCAGCAGCTTAACCCAGTCGGAGACCCAGTACTTC
CDR3aa: CASSLTQSETQYF
j_gene: TRBJ2-5
d_gene: .
abundance: .
v_gene: TRBV5-5
len: 13

CDR3nt: TGTGCCAGCTGGGGGGGTCCAGCCCCTTACGAGCAGTACTTC
CDR3aa: CASWGGPAPYEQYF
j_gene: TRBJ2-7
d_gene: TRBD2
abundance: .
v_gene: TRBV11-2
len: 14

CDR3nt: TGTGCCAGCAGTCGAACCTTCGGGACAGGGTACCAAGAGACCCAGTACTTC
CDR3aa: CASSRTFGTGYQETQYF
j_gene: TRBJ2-5
d_gene: TRBD1
abundance: .
v_gene: TRBV7-2
len: 17

CDR3nt: TGTGCCAGCAGCGTAGAGAAGGGGTTCCAACCCACCGGGGAGCTGTTTTTT
CDR3aa: CASSVEKGFQPTGELFF
j_gene: TRBJ2-2
d_gene: .
abundance: once
v_gene: TRBV7-9
len: 17

CDR3nt: TGTGCCAGCAGTGACAGGGGCGAGCAGTACTTC
CDR3aa: CASSDRGEQYF
j_gene: TRBJ2-7
d_gene: TRBD1
abundance: .
v_gene: TRBV28
len: 11

CDR3nt: TGTGCCAGCAGCTTAAACAGGGGGCGAGGCACAGATACGCAGTATTTT
CDR3aa: CASSLNRGRGTDTQYF
j_gene: TRBJ2-3
d_gene: TRBD1
abundance: .
v_gene: TRBV7-9
len: 16

CDR3nt: TGTGCCACCAGCAGAGATCAGGGGGGATGGCAGCCCCAGCATTTT
CDR3aa: CATSRDQGGWQPQHF
j_gene: TRBJ1-5
d_gene: TRBD1
abundance: .
v_gene: TRBV15
len: 15

CDR3nt: TGTGCCAGCAGCTTAACAGGGGTCGGGCCCCAGCATTTT
CDR3aa: CASSLTGVGPQHF
j_gene: TRBJ1-5
d_gene: TRBD1
abundance: .
v_gene: TRBV13
len: 13

CDR3nt: TGTGCCAGCAGCTTAGTTTGGGGGGCGAACACCGGGGAGCTGTTTTTT
CDR3aa: CASSLVWGANTGELFF
j_gene: TRBJ2-2
d_gene: .
abundance: .
v_gene: TRBV7-2
len: 16

CDR3nt: TGTGCCAGCAGTTCTTGGACAGGGGCAGACACTGAAGCTTTCTTT
CDR3aa: CASSSWTGADTEAFF
j_gene: TRBJ1-1
d_gene: TRBD1
abundance: .
v_gene: TRBV6-1
len: 15

CDR3nt: TGTGCCAGCAGTGCTGGACAGGGACGGAATTCACCCCTCCACTTT
CDR3aa: CASSAGQGRNSPLHF
j_gene: TRBJ1-6
d_gene: TRBD1
abundance: .
v_gene: TRBV25-1
len: 15

CDR3nt: TGTGCCAGCAGTGAAGAAAGGGGGACTAACGAGCAGTACTTC
CDR3aa: CASSEERGTNEQYF
j_gene: TRBJ2-7
d_gene: .
abundance: .
v_gene: TRBV6-1
len: 14

CDR3nt: TGTGCCAGTAGTACCCTGGCAGGATCCGGCGGCTACACCTTC
CDR3aa: CASSTLAGSGGYTF
j_gene: TRBJ1-2
d_gene: .
abundance: .
v_gene: TRBV19
len: 14

CDR3nt: TGTGCCAGCAGGGGGACTAGCGCGGCAGATACGCAGTATTTT
CDR3aa: CASRGTSAADTQYF
j_gene: TRBJ2-3
d_gene: TRBD2
abundance: .
v_gene: TRBV2
len: 14

CDR3nt: TGTGCCAGCAGCGTAGAGGCTAGCGGGACCTACGAGCAGTACTTC
CDR3aa: CASSVEASGTYEQYF
j_gene: TRBJ2-7
d_gene: TRBD2
abundance: .
v_gene: TRBV9
len: 15

CDR3nt: TGTGCCAGCAGTTTCAGGGAGACCCAGTACTTC
CDR3aa: CASSFRETQYF
j_gene: TRBJ2-5
d_gene: .
abundance: .
v_gene: TRBV28
len: 11

CDR3nt: TGCGCCAGCAGCTTCATCGGAGAGGGTAGCAATCAGCCCCAGCATTTT
CDR3aa: CASSFIGEGSNQPQHF
j_gene: TRBJ1-5
d_gene: .
abundance: .
v_gene: TRBV4-1
len: 16

CDR3nt: TGTGCCAGCAGCTCGCCGGGACAGGGAAACATTCAGTACTTC
CDR3aa: CASSSPGQGNIQYF
j_gene: TRBJ2-4
d_gene: TRBD1
abundance: .
v_gene: TRBV5-4
len: 14

CDR3nt: TGCGCCAGCAGCCAACGACCCAGGGATAATAACTATGGCTACACCTTC
CDR3aa: CASSQRPRDNNYGYTF
j_gene: TRBJ1-2
d_gene: .
abundance: once
v_gene: TRBV4-1
len: 16

CDR3nt: TGTGCCAGCAGCTTGATAGCGGGTGACGGCGGGGAGCTGTTTTTT
CDR3aa: CASSLIAGDGGELFF
j_gene: TRBJ2-2
d_gene: TRBD2
abundance: once
v_gene: TRBV11-1
len: 15

CDR3nt: TGTGCCAGCTCGGCCCGGACAGGAACTACAGATACGCAGTATTTT
CDR3aa: CASSARTGTTDTQYF
j_gene: TRBJ2-3
d_gene: TRBD1
abundance: .
v_gene: TRBV18
len: 15

CDR3nt: TGTGCCAGTAGTATAGAGGAGTATCAGCCCCAGCATTTT
CDR3aa: CASSIEEYQPQHF
j_gene: TRBJ1-5
d_gene: .
abundance: .
v_gene: TRBV19
len: 13

CDR3nt: TGTGCCAGCAGCCCAACGGGGGGGCAGGAGACCCAGTACTTC
CDR3aa: CASSPTGGQETQYF
j_gene: TRBJ2-5
d_gene: TRBD2
abundance: .
v_gene: TRBV11-2
len: 14

CDR3nt: TGTGCCAGCAGCTTAATCGGGGGGGCGCGAACTGAAGCTTTCTTT
CDR3aa: CASSLIGGARTEAFF
j_gene: TRBJ1-1
d_gene: .
abundance: .
v_gene: TRBV7-9
len: 15

CDR3nt: TGTGCCAGCAGCGTAGTTCAGGGTTTTTATGGCTACACCTTC
CDR3aa: CASSVVQGFYGYTF
j_gene: TRBJ1-2
d_gene: .
abundance: .
v_gene: TRBV9
len: 14

CDR3nt: TGTGCCAGCAGTTCCCTCCTCCAAGAGACCCAGTACTTC
CDR3aa: CASSSLLQETQYF
j_gene: TRBJ2-5
d_gene: .
abundance: .
v_gene: TRBV27
len: 13

CDR3nt: TGCGCCAGCAGCCACGGACAGGGGGTGTATAATTCACCCCTCCACTTT
CDR3aa: CASSHGQGVYNSPLHF
j_gene: TRBJ1-6
d_gene: TRBD1
abundance: .
v_gene: TRBV5-1
len: 16

CDR3nt: TGTGCCAGCAGCAAAGCCGGGACAGGGGGCGATCGGCTTAGCAATCAGCCCCAGCATTTT
CDR3aa: CASSKAGTGGDRLSNQPQHF
j_gene: TRBJ1-5
d_gene: .
abundance: .
v_gene: TRBV21-1
len: 20

CDR3nt: TGCGCCAGCAGTGAGTCGGAGGGGGCCGTAGAGACCCAGTACTTC
CDR3aa: CASSESEGAVETQYF
j_gene: TRBJ2-5
d_gene: .
abundance: .
v_gene: TRBV10-2
len: 15

CDR3nt: TGTGCCAGCAGTTCGATCGGACAGGGGGCGGCCGGAAACACCATATATTTT
CDR3aa: CASSSIGQGAAGNTIYF
j_gene: TRBJ1-3
d_gene: TRBD1
abundance: .
v_gene: TRBV27
len: 17

CDR3nt: TGTGCCAGCATCTACGACAGGGAACGAGAGCAGTTCTTC
CDR3aa: CASIYDREREQFF
j_gene: TRBJ2-1
d_gene: TRBD1
abundance: .
v_gene: TRBV6-1
len: 13

CDR3nt: TGTGCCAGCAGGCAACTAGCTAACACCGGGGAGCTGTTTTTT
CDR3aa: CASRQLANTGELFF
j_gene: TRBJ2-2
d_gene: .
abundance: .
v_gene: TRBV5-4
len: 14

CDR3nt: TGTGCCAGCAGTGACTGGGACAGGGACCGCACCGGTTATGGCTACACCTTC
CDR3aa: CASSDWDRDRTGYGYTF
j_gene: TRBJ1-2
d_gene: TRBD1
abundance: .
v_gene: TRBV28
len: 17

CDR3nt: TGTGCCAGCAGCCCACAGGGGACCTATGGCTACACCTTC
CDR3aa: CASSPQGTYGYTF
j_gene: TRBJ1-2
d_gene: TRBD1
abundance: .
v_gene: TRBV25-1
len: 13

CDR3nt: TGTGCCAGCAGCTTGATAGCGGGAGGGCCCCACGAGCAGTTCTTC
CDR3aa: CASSLIAGGPHEQFF
j_gene: TRBJ2-1
d_gene: TRBD2
abundance: .
v_gene: TRBV5-4
len: 15

CDR3nt: TGTGCCAGCAGTTCCCTTTCCGACAGGGAAAACTATGGCTACACCTTC
CDR3aa: CASSSLSDRENYGYTF
j_gene: TRBJ1-2
d_gene: TRBD1
abundance: .
v_gene: TRBV27
len: 16

CDR3nt: TGTGCCAGCAGTCACGGGACTACCTACAATGAGCAGTTCTTC
CDR3aa: CASSHGTTYNEQFF
j_gene: TRBJ2-1
d_gene: TRBD2
abundance: .
v_gene: TRBV27
len: 14

CDR3nt: TGTGCCAGCAGCTTAGGGGCCCTCTCTGGAAACACCATATATTTT
CDR3aa: CASSLGALSGNTIYF
j_gene: TRBJ1-3
d_gene: .
abundance: .
v_gene: TRBV7-9
len: 15

CDR3nt: TGTGCCAGCAGTAAGGGGAAGAATGAGCAGTTCTTC
CDR3aa: CASSKGKNEQFF
j_gene: TRBJ2-1
d_gene: .
abundance: .
v_gene: TRBV27
len: 12